This is a list of T cell receptor beta chains from one sample in a study of shared clonotypes between healthy human individuals. Some clones are missing from TCRdb's copy, which holds only in-frame ones; the method was immunoSEQ multiplex PCR. The data contain around 1.4 million clones, 98% of them seen just once; the ten biggest clones take up about 0.34%. The sequenced sample consisted of naive CD4+ T cells sorted from blood. These receptors were collected from a young man in good health. Each CDR3 is given with its conserved first and last residue. The D gene is left open where the match is weak. Not every row has a clone size; where given, it reads once, few, many or a size class.

clone size,V gene,D gene,J gene,CDR3 protein,CDR3 DNA
NA,TRBV7-2,NA,TRBJ2-3,CASSITGSRRRRNPQYF,TGTGCCAGCAGCATCACGGGGTCCCGCCGGAGGCGGAATCCGCAGTATTTT
NA,TRBV14,TRBD1,TRBJ1-6,CASSHRTGVHNSPLHF,TGTGCCAGCAGTCACAGGACAGGGGTCCATAATTCACCCCTCCACTTT
NA,TRBV27,NA,TRBJ2-7,CASSLSGYNEQYF,TGTGCCAGCAGTTTATCGGGGTATAACGAGCAGTACTTC
NA,TRBV5-1,NA,TRBJ2-5,CASSFGGLWQETQYF,TGCGCCAGCAGCTTCGGGGGGCTTTGGCAAGAGACCCAGTACTTC
NA,TRBV7-9,NA,TRBJ2-2,CASSLEDTGELFF,TGTGCCAGCAGCTTAGAAGACACCGGGGAGCTGTTTTTT
NA,TRBV18,NA,TRBJ1-5,CASSPTRSGSNQPQHF,TGTGCCAGCTCACCTACCCGGTCCGGTAGCAATCAGCCCCAGCATTTT
NA,TRBV7-9,NA,TRBJ2-1,CASSPSRWGAEYNEQFF,TGTGCCAGCAGCCCTAGTAGGTGGGGGGCGGAATACAATGAGCAGTTCTTC
NA,TRBV19,TRBD1,TRBJ2-6,CASRPDRGIPGANVLTF,TGTGCCAGTAGACCGGACAGGGGGATCCCTGGGGCCAACGTCCTGACTTTC
NA,TRBV20-1,NA,TRBJ2-3,CGSRKADTQYF,TGTGGGAGTAGGAAGGCAGATACGCAGTATTTT
NA,TRBV11-2,NA,TRBJ1-2,CASSEPGRQYGYTF,TGTGCCAGCAGCGAACCGGGACGGCAGTATGGCTACACCTTC
NA,TRBV28,NA,TRBJ2-2,CASSPPQGANTGELFF,TGTGCCAGCAGTCCCCCACAGGGTGCGAACACCGGGGAGCTGTTTTTT
NA,TRBV7-2,NA,TRBJ1-1,CASSLKTNTEAFF,TGTGCCAGCAGCTTAAAGACGAACACTGAAGCTTTCTTT
NA,TRBV5-4,NA,TRBJ2-5,CASSFSLGPETQYF,TGTGCCAGCAGCTTTTCACTTGGTCCGGAGACCCAGTACTTC
NA,TRBV5-8,TRBD1,TRBJ2-7,CASSHPGQKTYEQYF,TGTGCCAGCAGTCATCCGGGACAGAAAACCTACGAGCAGTACTTC
NA,TRBV28,NA,TRBJ2-7,CASRRGVYEQYF,TGTGCCAGCAGGAGGGGAGTTTACGAGCAGTACTTC
NA,TRBV5-4,NA,TRBJ2-2,CASSPRGGTGELFF,TGTGCCAGCAGCCCCCGGGGAGGAACCGGGGAGCTGTTTTTT
NA,TRBV28,NA,TRBJ1-4,CASSRIPQGAFRKLFF,TGTGCCAGCAGCCGGATCCCACAGGGCGCTTTTAGAAAACTGTTTTTT
NA,TRBV7-2,TRBD2,TRBJ2-1,CASSFGGSYNEQFF,TGTGCCAGCAGCTTCGGCGGGAGTTACAATGAGCAGTTCTTC
NA,TRBV2,TRBD1,TRBJ1-2,CASSNRGRWVSYGYTF,TGTGCCAGCAGCAACAGGGGGCGGTGGGTGAGCTATGGCTACACCTTC
NA,TRBV7-2,NA,TRBJ2-3,CASSLVLPTQYF,TGTGCCAGCAGCTTAGTTCTACCTACGCAGTATTTT
NA,TRBV5-1,TRBD1,TRBJ2-7,CASSFGGQGYEQYF,TGCGCCAGCAGCTTCGGGGGACAGGGCTACGAGCAGTACTTC
once,TRBV7-2,TRBD1,TRBJ1-5,CASSTRQGGNQPQHF,TGTGCCAGCAGCACGAGACAGGGTGGTAATCAGCCCCAGCATTTT
NA,TRBV28,TRBD1,TRBJ2-1,CASSTGGLHNEQFF,TGTGCCAGCAGCACAGGGGGCCTCCACAATGAGCAGTTCTTC
NA,TRBV6-5,NA,TRBJ1-5,CASSYSGGGGQPQHF,TGTGCCAGCAGTTACTCAGGAGGGGGAGGTCAGCCCCAGCATTTT
NA,TRBV19,TRBD2,TRBJ2-1,CASSRAGGDNEQFF,TGTGCCAGTAGCAGAGCGGGAGGCGACAATGAGCAGTTCTTC
NA,TRBV28,NA,TRBJ1-5,CASSFEGATHQPQHF,TGTGCCAGCAGTTTTGAGGGCGCAACACATCAGCCCCAGCATTTT
NA,TRBV5-6,NA,TRBJ1-1,CASSLAGVVNTEAFF,TGTGCCAGCAGCTTGGCCGGGGTCGTGAACACTGAAGCTTTCTTT
NA,TRBV19,TRBD1,TRBJ1-1,CASSPPGTDEAFF,TGTGCCAGTAGTCCTCCCGGGACAGATGAAGCTTTCTTT
NA,TRBV5-1,NA,TRBJ1-1,CASSSQGGNTEAFF,TGCGCCAGCAGCTCACAAGGAGGGAACACTGAAGCTTTCTTT
NA,TRBV5-1,TRBD2,TRBJ2-1,CASSSTSGSVDNEQFF,TGCGCCAGCAGCTCGACTAGCGGGAGTGTCGACAATGAGCAGTTCTTC
NA,TRBV5-1,TRBD2,TRBJ2-7,CASRQNLIAGLSYEQYF,TGCGCCAGCAGACAGAACCTCATAGCGGGGCTCTCCTACGAGCAGTACTTC